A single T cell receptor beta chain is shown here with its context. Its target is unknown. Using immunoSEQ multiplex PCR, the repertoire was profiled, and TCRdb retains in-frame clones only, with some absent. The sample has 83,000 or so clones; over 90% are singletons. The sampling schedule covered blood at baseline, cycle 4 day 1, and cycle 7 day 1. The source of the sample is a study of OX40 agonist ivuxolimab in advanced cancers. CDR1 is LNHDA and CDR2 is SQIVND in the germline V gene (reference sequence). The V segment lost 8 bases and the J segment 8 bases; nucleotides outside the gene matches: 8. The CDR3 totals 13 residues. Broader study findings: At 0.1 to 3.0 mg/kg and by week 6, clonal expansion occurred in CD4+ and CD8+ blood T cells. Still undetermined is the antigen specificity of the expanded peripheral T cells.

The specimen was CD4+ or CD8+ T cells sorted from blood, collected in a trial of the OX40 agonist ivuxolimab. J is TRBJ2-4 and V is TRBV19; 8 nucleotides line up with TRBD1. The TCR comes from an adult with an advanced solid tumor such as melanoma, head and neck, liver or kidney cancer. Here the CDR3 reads CASLDDRGHIQYF. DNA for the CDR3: TGTGCCAGTCTTGACGACAGGGGCCACATTCAGTACTTC.